This T cell receptor (beta chain) was captured by sequencing in a study of T cells after yellow fever vaccination. The ends lost 1 base at V and 1 base at J; junction bases unmatched: 8. CDR3 length: 17 residues. Looked up from germline, CDR1 is SGHTA and CDR2 is FQGNSA. TCRdb independently ran MiXCR on the 5' RACE reads; one entry per CDR3 protein. The sample has about 320,000 distinct CDR3 sequences, about 6.9% seen once. The V call is TRBV7-2, the J call TRBJ2-5; TRBD1 agrees at 8 bases. The source of this sequence is a young man who received the YFV17D yellow fever vaccine. The sample here was PBMCs, taken about 49 days after the first yellow fever vaccination. CDR3 in DNA: TGTGCCAGCAGCTTAGGGGTCCTCAGGGGGCCCCAAGAGACCCAGTACTTC. It codes for CASSLGVLRGPQETQYF. The full variable domain, rest sourced from reference TRBV7-2 and TRBJ2-5, is GAGVSQSPSNKVTEKGKDVELRCDPISGHTALYWYRQSLGQGLEFLIYFQGNSAPDKSGLPSDRFSAERTGGSVSTLTIQRTQQEDSAVYLCASSLGVLRGPQETQYFGPGTRLLVL.